These T cell receptor beta chains were read from a single sample in a study of neurological immune-mediated disorders. TCRdb independently ran MiXCR on the 5' RACE reads; one entry per CDR3 protein. The repertoire holds 45,000 to 50,000 distinct CDR3 sequences, with roughly a quarter as singletons. Sample: PBMCs. The receptors come from a woman in her seventies in good health. CDR3s include the opening cysteine and the closing phenylalanine or tryptophan. Fields, in order: V gene, J gene, D gene, clone size, CDR3 protein, CDR3 DNA. The D gene is left open where the match is weak. Clone size is given for some rows only: seen once, a few or many times, or a class if the clone is expanded.

TRBV7-6,TRBJ2-1,TRBD2,many,CASSLLGSGSYNEQFF,TGTGCCAGCAGCTTACTCGGTAGCGGGTCCTACAATGAGCAGTTCTTC
TRBV7-9,TRBJ1-5,-,few,CASSNAGGNQPQHF,TGTGCCAGCAGCAACGCGGGCGGGAATCAGCCCCAGCATTTT
TRBV7-2,TRBJ1-5,TRBD1,many,CASSLGQGMNQPQHF,TGTGCCAGCAGCCTAGGACAGGGAATGAATCAGCCCCAGCATTTT
TRBV7-9,TRBJ1-4,TRBD1,many,CASSSWTGGSEKLFF,TGTGCCAGCAGCTCCTGGACAGGAGGGAGTGAAAAACTGTTTTTT
TRBV10-3,TRBJ1-1,-,-,CAISERGTDTEAFF,TGTGCCATCAGTGAGAGGGGGACGGACACTGAAGCTTTCTTT
TRBV3-1,TRBJ2-3,TRBD2,-,CASRRLADTDTQYF,TGTGCCAGCAGGAGACTAGCGGATACAGATACGCAGTATTTT
TRBV7-2,TRBJ2-2,TRBD2,many,CASGLTSGGAGELFF,TGTGCCAGCGGGTTGACTAGCGGGGGGGCCGGGGAGCTGTTTTTT
TRBV3-1,TRBJ1-1,-,-,CASSPAPGDEAFF,TGTGCCAGCAGCCCAGCCCCGGGAGATGAAGCTTTCTTT
TRBV5-1,TRBJ2-1,-,many,CASSLGPPPANEQFF,TGCGCCAGCAGCTTGGGACCACCCCCCGCGAATGAGCAGTTCTTC
TRBV29-1,TRBJ2-7,-,many,CSVGQSYEQYF,TGCAGCGTAGGACAGTCCTACGAGCAGTACTTC
TRBV25-1,TRBJ1-3,TRBD1,once,CASSDIDRDRNTIYF,TGTGCCAGCAGTGACATCGACAGGGATCGAAACACCATATATTTT
TRBV20-1,TRBJ2-1,TRBD2,-,CSASTRLAEVFQDQFF,TGCAGTGCTTCTACACGACTAGCGGAAGTATTCCAAGACCAGTTCTTC
TRBV19,TRBJ2-5,TRBD1,-,CASSVGQDCYF,TGTGCCAGTAGTGTGGGACAGGACTGTTACTTC
TRBV4-1,TRBJ1-5,-,-,CASQDGGLGNQPQHF,TGCGCCAGCCAAGATGGGGGGCTAGGCAATCAGCCCCAGCATTTT
TRBV6-5,TRBJ2-7,-,many,CASSYMGREQYF,TGTGCCAGCAGTTACATGGGTCGCGAGCAGTACTTC
TRBV5-1,TRBJ2-3,TRBD2,many,CASSLLAGARDTQYF,TGCGCCAGCAGCTTACTAGCGGGAGCAAGAGATACGCAGTATTTT
TRBV5-1,TRBJ1-2,TRBD1,many,CASTSTGKEGYGYTF,TGCGCCAGCACCTCGACAGGGAAAGAGGGCTATGGCTACACCTTC
TRBV12-3/TRBV12-4,TRBJ1-2,-,many,CASSITGAGGYGYTF,TGTGCCAGCAGTATCACAGGCGCCGGGGGGTATGGCTACACCTTC
TRBV24-1,TRBJ1-2,-,-,CATRPEVGGYTF,TGTGCCACCAGACCTGAAGTGGGAGGCTACACCTTC
TRBV20-1,TRBJ2-1,TRBD2,many,CSALRTSGYNEQFF,TGCAGTGCTTTAAGGACTAGCGGCTACAATGAGCAGTTCTTC
TRBV4-1,TRBJ2-3,-,many,CASSQEGRGTDTQYF,TGCGCCAGCAGCCAAGAGGGCAGGGGAACAGATACGCAGTATTTT
TRBV20-1,TRBJ2-1,TRBD2,-,CSASPGTSGPHEQFF,TGCAGTGCGTCCCCCGGGACTAGCGGTCCCCATGAGCAGTTCTTC
TRBV6-6,TRBJ2-4,-,-,CASNSLFPGNIQYF,TGTGCCAGCAATTCATTATTCCCCGGGAACATTCAGTACTTC
TRBV18,TRBJ1-1,-,many,CASSRVGGTEAFF,TGTGCCAGCTCACGGGTGGGAGGTACTGAAGCTTTCTTT
TRBV20-1,TRBJ1-6,TRBD1,many,CSARGTGPSGDSPLHF,TGCAGTGCTAGGGGGACAGGTCCGTCTGGAGATTCACCCCTCCACTTT
TRBV5-1,TRBJ2-5,TRBD1,many,CASSLGGQSETQYF,TGCGCCAGCAGCTTGGGGGGACAGTCAGAGACCCAGTACTTC
TRBV5-1,TRBJ1-3,-,-,CASSFQGSGNTIYF,TGCGCCAGCAGCTTCCAGGGATCAGGAAACACCATATATTTT
TRBV9,TRBJ2-7,TRBD2,many,CASSATSGQTYEQYF,TGTGCCAGCAGCGCGACTAGCGGGCAAACCTACGAGCAGTACTTC
TRBV7-2,TRBJ1-2,-,many,CASSLGRNYGYTF,TGTGCCAGCAGCTTAGGCCGAAACTATGGCTACACCTTC
TRBV9,TRBJ2-7,TRBD2,many,CASSAWTSASSYEQYF,TGTGCCAGCAGCGCGTGGACTAGCGCTAGCTCCTACGAGCAGTACTTC
TRBV20-1,TRBJ2-7,-,-,CSARDLSLVTYEQYF,TGCAGTGCTAGAGATCTCTCCTTAGTTACCTACGAGCAGTACTTC
TRBV7-2,TRBJ2-7,TRBD2,many,CASSPISGPYEQYF,TGTGCCAGCAGTCCGATTAGCGGGCCCTACGAGCAGTACTTC
TRBV5-1,TRBJ1-1,-,few,CASSPDVAGNTEAFF,TGCGCCAGCAGCCCGGATGTGGCCGGTAACACTGAAGCTTTCTTT
TRBV7-2,TRBJ2-1,-,many,CASSLSSVSYNEQFF,TGTGCCAGCAGCTTATCTAGCGTGTCCTACAATGAGCAGTTCTTC
TRBV20-1,TRBJ2-7,TRBD2,many,CSAKTSRSSYEQYF,TGCAGTGCTAAGACTAGCCGGAGCTCCTACGAGCAGTACTTC
TRBV6-5,TRBJ2-6,TRBD2,many,CASSRAGGSGANVLTF,TGTGCCAGCAGCCGGGCGGGGGGGTCCGGGGCCAACGTCCTGACTTTC
TRBV5-1,TRBJ1-1,-,-,CASSGTGLWTEAFF,TGCGCCAGCAGCGGGACCGGGCTCTGGACTGAAGCTTTCTTT
TRBV6-6,TRBJ2-1,TRBD1,many,CASSQPGQGGYNEQFF,TGTGCCAGCAGTCAACCGGGACAGGGAGGCTACAATGAGCAGTTCTTC
TRBV6-1,TRBJ1-3,-,many,CASTEWGLGNTIYF,TGTGCCAGCACCGAGTGGGGGCTCGGAAACACCATATATTTT
TRBV25-1,TRBJ1-4,-,many,CASRGGAVEKLFF,TGTGCCAGCAGGGGGGGTGCGGTAGAAAAACTGTTTTTT
TRBV5-6,TRBJ1-3,-,many,CASSHSTGNTIYF,TGTGCCAGCAGCCATAGTACTGGAAACACCATATATTTT
TRBV6-1,TRBJ2-1,-,many,CASSEMRGRLRNEQFF,TGTGCCAGCAGTGAAATGCGGGGGCGCTTACGCAATGAGCAGTTCTTC
TRBV7-8,TRBJ2-4,-,many,CASSLVRDSKNIQYF,TGTGCCAGCAGCTTAGTCCGAGACTCCAAAAACATTCAGTACTTC
TRBV5-1,TRBJ2-1,-,many,CASSGGTSATYNEQFF,TGCGCCAGCAGCGGCGGGACTTCCGCTACCTACAATGAGCAGTTCTTC
TRBV11-2,TRBJ2-1,-,few,CASSLRESSYNEQFF,TGTGCCAGCAGCTTGCGGGAAAGCTCCTACAATGAGCAGTTCTTC
TRBV5-1,TRBJ2-6,TRBD1,-,CASSLRTGAGANVLTF,TGCGCCAGCAGCCTCAGGACAGGGGCTGGGGCCAACGTCCTGACTTTC
TRBV20-1,TRBJ2-1,TRBD2,many,CSARAVAGGSYEQFF,TGCAGTGCTAGAGCGGTAGCGGGAGGTTCTTATGAGCAGTTCTTC
TRBV7-2,TRBJ2-3,-,many,CASSPRWGENTQYF,TGTGCCAGCAGCCCTAGGTGGGGGGAGAATACGCAGTATTTT
TRBV2,TRBJ1-1,-,-,CASTTAGAISNTEAFF,TGTGCCAGCACAACGGCAGGGGCTATTTCGAACACTGAAGCTTTCTTT
TRBV18,TRBJ1-5,TRBD1,-,CASSRDRTNQPQHF,TGTGCCAGCTCCCGGGACAGGACAAATCAGCCCCAGCATTTT
TRBV5-1,TRBJ2-1,TRBD2,many,CASSFGLAGVNEQFF,TGCGCCAGCAGCTTCGGACTAGCGGGAGTCAATGAGCAGTTCTTC
TRBV9,TRBJ2-3,-,-,CASSVRGGRTDTQYF,TGTGCCAGCAGCGTAAGGGGGGGGCGCACAGATACGCAGTATTTT
TRBV5-1,TRBJ1-1,-,-,CASRSTRSTEAFF,TGCGCCAGCAGATCAACCCGGTCCACTGAAGCTTTCTTT
TRBV7-2,TRBJ2-1,-,many,CASSPDSGNYNEQFF,TGTGCCAGCAGCCCGGACAGCGGGAATTACAATGAGCAGTTCTTC
TRBV5-6,TRBJ1-5,-,medium-sized,CASSLGPGEQPQHF,TGTGCCAGCAGCTTGGGCCCAGGGGAACAGCCCCAGCATTTT